The source of this TCR beta chain is a study of blood T cell repertoires in COVID-19 (dated by TCRdb to 2020 to 2021). Background for the entire study: Collaborator samples came from the United States, Italy and Spain and covered acute and convalescent phases of COVID-19. The prospective study material was composed of cDNA or gDNA derived from T cells, B-cell-depleted T cells, or PBMCs. The dataset comprised deeply sampled blood TCRbeta repertoires from subjects exposed to, actively infected with, or recovered from COVID-19. The repertoires were released in a freely available public database intended as a resource for research on the immune response to SARS-CoV-2. The samples were drawn from the first 160 participants of the ongoing ImmuneRACE study and from 1,200 or so subjects provided by 6 global collaborators. The sample metadata nearly always contained a de-identified subject ID, COVID-19 status, age in years and sex. Where available, HLA class I and class II types were taken from metadata supplied by the sample provider and were not determined by assay-based typing.

V loses 7 bases at its end and J loses 5 bases; junction bases beyond the gene matches: 10. The germline V gene (reference sequence) specifies SEHNR as CDR1 and FQNEAQ as CDR2. From the cysteine up to the phenylalanine, the CDR3 has a length of 16 residues. CDR3 DNA is the only sequence kept; it has 48 bases, read in frame from the first base. Overall study results and their limits: The quantity of clinical and demographic metadata differed by source and by participant and was supplied without curation.

This clone has just one count. Its recognized antigen is unknown. Base quality data are lacking; no much larger clone is found one base away. Enrolling through a virtual design, the prospective study's participants ranged in age from roughly 18 to 95 years and lived across some 22 United States geographic areas. Cohort assignment in the prospective study relied on participant-reported clinical history from a screening survey and a study questionnaire. Exposed participants had been in contact, within 2 weeks of entering the study, with a person who had a PCR-confirmed or clinician-diagnosed case of COVID-19. Each participant in the prospective study had whole blood, serum and a nasopharyngeal or oropharyngeal swab collected by mobile phlebotomists. Prospective study participants could optionally give additional blood draws and questionnaires over a roughly 2-month period. Blood samples from the prospective study were shipped frozen or at room temperature prior to DNA extraction.

TCRbeta CDR3 regions were amplified from genomic DNA by means of the immunoSEQ Assay, a bias-controlled multiplex PCR. In the authors' own workflow: Within the assay, amplification of reference gene primers was used to estimate how many nucleated cells each sample contained. Sequence reads were collapsed and filtered to measure the absolute abundance of every unique TCRbeta CDR3 rearrangement. For each sample, productive Simpson clonality was calculated as the square root of Simpson's diversity index over productive rearrangements. TCRdb took over this immuneACCESS table, retaining in-frame rearrangements with V and J assigned. Such tables are incomplete; in checked studies, under half of the missing clones stem from an unresolved V gene, and the remainder is unexplained. The V and J calls and clone size come from that table; D and trimming were worked out from the DNA. For this sample there are about 250,000 clones; 70% to 90% appear just once. The ten most abundant clones make up around 6.3% of the sample.

The sequence joins TRBV7-9 to TRBJ2-1, and 11 junction bases match TRBD2. This TCR was recovered from a woman in her forties or fifties who had been exposed to COVID-19. What was sequenced was PBMCs or T cells enriched from blood (not recorded which). The CDR3 reads CASTHSSGGPHNEQFF. At the DNA level, the sequence is TGTGCCAGCACCCATTCTAGCGGGGGGCCACACAATGAGCAGTTCTTC.